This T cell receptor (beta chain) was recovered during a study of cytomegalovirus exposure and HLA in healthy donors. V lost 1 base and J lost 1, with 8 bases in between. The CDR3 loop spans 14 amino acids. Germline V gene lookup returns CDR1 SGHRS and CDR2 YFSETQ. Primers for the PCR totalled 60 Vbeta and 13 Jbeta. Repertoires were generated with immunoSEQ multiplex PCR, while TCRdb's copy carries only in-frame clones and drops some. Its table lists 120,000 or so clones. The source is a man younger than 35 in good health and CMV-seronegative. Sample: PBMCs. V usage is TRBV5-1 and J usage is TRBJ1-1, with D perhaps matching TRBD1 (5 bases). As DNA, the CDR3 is TGCGCCAGCAGCTTGACAGGCCCGAACACTGAAGCTTTCTTT. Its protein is CASSLTGPNTEAFF. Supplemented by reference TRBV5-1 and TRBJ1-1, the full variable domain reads KAGVTQTPRYLIKTRGQQVTLSCSPISGHRSVSWYQQTPGQGLQFLFEYFSETQRNKGNFPGRFSGRQFSNSRSEMNVSTLELGDSALYLCASSLTGPNTEAFFGQGTRLTVV.